This is a list of T cell receptor beta chains from one sample in a study of T cell responses to AZD1222 COVID-19 vaccine. The table came from immunoSEQ multiplex PCR; TCRdb's copy has only in-frame clones and leaves some out. This table holds 150,000 to 200,000 clones, 85% to 90% found once. The specimen was peripheral blood, collected 28 days after the second dose of the MenACWY control vaccine. The receptors stem from an adult who received the MenACWY meningococcal vaccine as a control. CDR3s include the opening cysteine and the closing phenylalanine or tryptophan.

j_gene | v_gene | CDR3aa
TRBJ1-2 | TRBV18 | CASSPSSLDGYTF
TRBJ1-5 | TRBV4-3 | CASSQDSGRDQPQHF
TRBJ1-5 | TRBV7-2 | CASSIQQGSVQPQHF
TRBJ1-2 | TRBV19 | CASSKDRGRSYGYTF
TRBJ1-4 | TRBV7-9 | CASGSGEEKLFF
TRBJ2-7 | TRBV7-9 | CASSLPGGTYEQYF
TRBJ2-7 | TRBV4-3 | CASSHGPPGSNEQYF
TRBJ1-2 | TRBV7-2 | CASRTTGSLIYGYTF
TRBJ2-2 | TRBV28 | CASSLYMGRTGELFF
TRBJ1-4 | TRBV7-9 | CASSLFLGQGYEKLFF
TRBJ1-5 | TRBV5-6 | CASRKRGARDSNQPQHF
TRBJ1-2 | TRBV30 | CAWRPGQGYGYTF
TRBJ2-5 | TRBV6-1 | CASSEARGGSETQYF
TRBJ2-1 | TRBV11-2 | CASSLAGREGIDEQFF
TRBJ2-6 | TRBV7-9 | CASSRTPGANVLTF
TRBJ1-2 | TRBV4-3 | CASSQEYGLNYGYTF
TRBJ1-5 | TRBV28 | CATLGEQPQHF
TRBJ1-2 | TRBV18 | CASSRPGAQTGYGYTF
TRBJ1-2 | TRBV3-1/TRBV3-2 | CASSQETGYFGNYGYTF
TRBJ1-3 | TRBV3-1/TRBV3-2 | CASSQRGGRGNTIYF
TRBJ1-1 | TRBV28 | CASSTGTNLNTEAFF
TRBJ1-1 | TRBV7-8 | CASSQIGPEAFF
TRBJ1-2 | TRBV9 | CASSSNTGTGGWGYTF
TRBJ2-1 | TRBV11-3 | CASSSDTSEGVWGEQFF
TRBJ2-1 | TRBV7-2 | CASILEPGIAEQFF
TRBJ1-2 | TRBV7-9 | CASSLDGQPYGYTF
TRBJ2-2 | TRBV19 | CASSLKSGELFF
TRBJ1-6 | TRBV28 | CASSPPTGWNSPLHF
TRBJ2-7 | TRBV19 | CASSFSHRNIQQYF
TRBJ2-7 | TRBV3-1/TRBV3-2 | CASSQGRRLSYEQYF
TRBJ1-2 | TRBV7-8 | CASSLTAASGYTF
TRBJ2-7 | TRBV30 | CAWSAGYEQYF
TRBJ2-3 | TRBV7-9 | CASSRSTDTQYF
TRBJ1-2 | TRBV6-2/TRBV6-3 | CASSQVVSMGGYTF
TRBJ1-3 | TRBV18 | CASSPTRDSGNTIYF
TRBJ1-4 | TRBV3-1/TRBV3-2 | CASSQGGANWVFF
TRBJ1-6 | TRBV19 | CASHGVGSPLHF
TRBJ1-2 | TRBV6-6 | CASSYTPGTEPSRSYNYGYTF
TRBJ1-2 | TRBV4-2 | CASSGTGNYGYTF
TRBJ1-2 | TRBV24-1 | CATSPSYNYGYTF
TRBJ1-5 | TRBV10-3 | CATSGQGNQPQHF
TRBJ1-6 | TRBV19 | CAVKGAGNSPLHF